The clone carrying this T cell receptor (beta chain) showed up many times. The ends were cut back, 4 bases at V and 2 bases at J, with 11 bases in the middle. Germline V gene lookup returns CDR1 MNHEY and CDR2 SMNVEV (reference sequence). The CDR3 contains 15 residues. This sample was included in a study of T-cell reconstitution after alpha-beta-depleted transplantation in children. The library targeted TCRbeta and was prepared with unique molecular identifiers. TCRdb independently ran MiXCR on the PCR reads; one entry per CDR3 protein. The profile shows roughly 490,000 distinct CDR3 sequences, approximately 10% of them singletons.

V is TRBV27 and J is TRBJ2-2; D is perhaps TRBD2 (6 bases). The receptor was derived from a female patient aged 2-10 years who had a stem cell transplant for aplastic anemia, so the T cells may come from the graft donor. The sequenced sample was PBMCs, mostly from graft donor cells, obtained 180 days after TCRalphabeta/CD19-depleted stem cell transplant. CDR3 sequence (DNA): TGTGCCAGCAGTTCGGGACTTTTAAACACCGGGGAGCTGTTTTTT. It encodes CASSSGLLNTGELFF.